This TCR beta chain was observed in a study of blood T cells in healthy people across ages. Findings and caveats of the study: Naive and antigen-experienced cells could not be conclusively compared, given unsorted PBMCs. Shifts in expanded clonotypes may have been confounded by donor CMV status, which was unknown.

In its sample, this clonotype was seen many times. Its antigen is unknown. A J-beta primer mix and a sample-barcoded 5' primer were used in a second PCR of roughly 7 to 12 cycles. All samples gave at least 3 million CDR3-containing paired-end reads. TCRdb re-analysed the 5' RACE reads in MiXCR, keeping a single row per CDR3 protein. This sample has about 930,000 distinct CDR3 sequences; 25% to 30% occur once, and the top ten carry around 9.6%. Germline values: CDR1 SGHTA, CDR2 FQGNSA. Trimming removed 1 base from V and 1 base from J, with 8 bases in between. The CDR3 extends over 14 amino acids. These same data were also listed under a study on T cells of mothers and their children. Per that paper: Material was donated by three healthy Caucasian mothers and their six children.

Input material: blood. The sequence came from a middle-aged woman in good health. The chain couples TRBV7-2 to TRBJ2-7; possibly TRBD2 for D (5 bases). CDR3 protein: CASSLERTSYEQYF. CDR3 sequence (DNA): TGTGCCAGCAGCTTAGAAAGGACTTCCTACGAGCAGTACTTC.